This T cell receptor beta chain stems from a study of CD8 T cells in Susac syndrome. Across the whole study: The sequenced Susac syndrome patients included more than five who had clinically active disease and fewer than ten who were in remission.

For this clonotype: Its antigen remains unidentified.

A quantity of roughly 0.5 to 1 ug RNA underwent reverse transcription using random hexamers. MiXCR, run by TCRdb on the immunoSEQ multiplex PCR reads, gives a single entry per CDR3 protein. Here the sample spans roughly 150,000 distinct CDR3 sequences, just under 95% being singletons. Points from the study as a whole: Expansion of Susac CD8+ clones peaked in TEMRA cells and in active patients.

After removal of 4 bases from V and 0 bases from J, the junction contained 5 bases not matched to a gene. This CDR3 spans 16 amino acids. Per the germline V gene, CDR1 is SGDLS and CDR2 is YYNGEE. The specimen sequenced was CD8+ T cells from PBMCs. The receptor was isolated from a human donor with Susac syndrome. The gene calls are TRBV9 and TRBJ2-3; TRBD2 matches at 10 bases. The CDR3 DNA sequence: TGTGCCAGCAGCCACCCGACTAGCGGGAGCACAGATACGCAGTATTTT. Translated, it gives CASSHPTSGSTDTQYF.